The next 13 T cell receptor beta chains were all read from a single sample in a study of OX40 agonist ivuxolimab in advanced cancers. Libraries were made using the immunoSEQ multiplex PCR assay. TCRdb limited this immuneACCESS table to in-frame rearrangements with V and J called. A share of clones is missing; checked studies link under half to unresolved V genes, and the rest is unexplained. The sample includes some 100,000 clones, with around nine tenths observed a single time. More than 0.25% of the sample goes to the ten largest clones. The specimen was CD4+ or CD8+ T cells sorted from blood, collected in a trial of the OX40 agonist ivuxolimab. The receptors derive from an adult with an advanced solid tumor such as melanoma, head and neck, liver or kidney cancer.

This sequence joins TRBV6-6 and TRBJ2-2, with no clear D. Deletions cut 5 bases from V and 0 bases from J, with 10 bases between. This CDR3 is built from 15 residues. In germline, CDR1 is MNHNY, CDR2 SVGAGI (reference sequence). The CDR3 bases are TGTGCCAGCAGTACCGGATGGTCGAACACCGGGGAGCTGTTTTTT. This codes for CASSTGWSNTGELFF.

This rearrangement joins TRBV7-7 to TRBJ2-7; 8 positions agree with TRBD1. With 5 bases clipped from V and 1 base from J, the junction kept 4 bases outside the gene matches. CDR1 is SSHAT, CDR2 FNYEAQ, per germline (reference sequence). This CDR3 comprises 14 residues. CDR3 residues: CASSPDRGSYEQYF. DNA for the CDR3: TGTGCCAGCAGCCCAGACAGGGGTTCCTACGAGCAGTACTTC.

The V and J genes are TRBV6-5 and TRBJ1-5; D not certain. Trimming took 0 bases from V and 2 from J, leaving 11 bases between them. Per germline, CDR1 MNHEY and CDR2 SVGAGI. This CDR3 comprises 16 residues. The CDR3 spells CASSYSISAGNQPQHF. Here the CDR3 DNA reads TGTGCCAGCAGTTACTCGATTTCTGCGGGCAATCAGCCCCAGCATTTT.

The count of this clone is one. The genes are TRBV5-1 and TRBJ2-7; 10 nucleotides match TRBD2. V shed 4 bases and J 0 bases; nucleotides not matched to a gene: 7. The germline gives CDR1 SGHRS, CDR2 YFSETQ. The CDR3 has 16 amino acids. CDR3 protein: CASSLQTSGYSYEQYF. The CDR3, as DNA: TGCGCCAGCAGCCTTCAGACTAGCGGGTACTCCTACGAGCAGTACTTC.

The rearrangement joins TRBV2 to TRBJ2-3; TRBD2 might be the D (6 bases). The CDR3 consists of 15 residues. Between the trimmed V and J ends, which lost 11 bases and 6 bases, there was a span of 24 bases. Germline CDR1 is SNHLY and CDR2 is FYNNEI. The CDR3 spells CAGVRREPLGDTQYF. In nucleotides, the CDR3 is TGTGCCGGTGTAAGGAGGGAGCCTTTGGGGGATACGCAGTATTTT. The variable domain in full, completed from reference TRBV2 and TRBJ2-3, reads EPEVTQTPSHQVTQMGQEVILRCVPISNHLYFYWYRQILGQKVEFLVSFYNNEISEKSEIFDDQFSVERPDGSNFTLKIRSTKLEDSAMYFCAGVRREPLGDTQYFGPGTRLTVL.

This clone appeared a single time. CDR3 nucleotides: TGCGCCAGCAGCTTGGGCAACAGGGGCGTATTGATCCATGAGCAGTTCTTC. This gives the protein CASSLGNRGVLIHEQFF. The V call is TRBV5-1, the J call TRBJ2-1; TRBD1 aligns across 7 bases. The CDR3 is made up of 17 amino acids. After removal of 0 bases from V and 8 bases from J, the junction contained 14 bases not matched to a gene. Germline V gene lookup returns CDR1 SGHRS and CDR2 YFSETQ. The full variable domain, in which reference TRBV5-1 and TRBJ2-1 provide the parts outside the CDR3, is KAGVTQTPRYLIKTRGQQVTLSCSPISGHRSVSWYQQTPGQGLQFLFEYFSETQRNKGNFPGRFSGRQFSNSRSEMNVSTLELGDSALYLCASSLGNRGVLIHEQFFGPGTRLTVL.

The chain has TRBV15 and TRBJ1-4; D gene unclear. Germline CDR1 LNHNV, CDR2 YYDKDF (reference sequence). Trimming removed 5 bases at V and 4 bases at J, with 20 bases between. The CDR3 has 17 residues. The DNA for the CDR3 is TGTGCCACCAGCGAGTTTCCACAAGGGCACCTTAATGAAAAACTGTTTTTT. This translates into CATSEFPQGHLNEKLFF.

V and J are TRBV28 and TRBJ2-2; maybe TRBD2 (6 bases). V was pared by 7 bases and J by 6 bases, with 15 bases between. The CDR3 has 14 amino acids. The germline V gene encodes CDR1 MDHEN and CDR2 SYDVKM. CDR3 loop: CASTPTRYSGELFF. CDR3 DNA: TGTGCCAGCACCCCGACTAGATATTCCGGGGAGCTGTTTTTT.

The rearrangement uses TRBV5-1 and TRBJ2-5, with D possibly TRBD1 on 6 matching bases. Deletions cut 4 bases from V and 1 base from J, with 11 bases between. The CDR3 sequence is 14 residues long. Germline CDR1 is SGHRS and CDR2 is YFSETQ. CDR3 coding DNA: TGCGCCAGCAGCACGGACAGCGGCCAAGAGACCCAGTACTTC. Residues: CASSTDSGQETQYF.

The V call is TRBV9, the J call TRBJ2-2; no firm D call. The CDR3 has 17 residues. Germline values: CDR1 SGDLS, CDR2 YYNGEE. The ends were cut back, 0 bases at V and 4 bases at J, with 16 bases in the middle. The CDR3 loop is CASSVGGGGPRTGELFF. The CDR3 coding sequence is TGTGCCAGCAGCGTAGGAGGTGGCGGACCCCGCACCGGGGAGCTGTTTTTT. The variable domain in full, completed from reference TRBV9 and TRBJ2-2, reads DSGVTQTPKHLITATGQRVTLRCSPRSGDLSVYWYQQSLDQGLQFLIQYYNGEERAKGNILERFSAQQFPDLHSELNLSSLELGDSALYFCASSVGGGGPRTGELFFGEGSRLTVL.

This clone was recorded only once. V and J are TRBV6-1 and TRBJ2-5; 9 bases map to TRBD1. V shed 6 bases, J shed 2 bases, and the junction held 13 bases outside the gene matches. The CDR3 contains 17 residues. Germline V lookup: CDR1 MNHNS, CDR2 SASEGT. DNA of the CDR3: TGTGCCAGCAGAGAATCACGGACAGGGGCACTTCAAGAGACCCAGTACTTC. The encoded protein is CASRESRTGALQETQYF.

J is TRBJ2-2 and V is TRBV7-2; perhaps TRBD1 as D (5 bases). This CDR3 is built from 14 residues. Trimming removed 5 bases from V and 4 bases from J, with 11 bases in between. CDR1 is SGHTA, CDR2 FQGNSA, per germline. Here the CDR3 reads CASSARQITGELFF. The CDR3, as DNA: TGTGCCAGCAGCGCCCGACAGATCACCGGGGAGCTGTTTTTT.

The chain is built from TRBV7-3 and TRBJ2-7; possibly TRBD1 for D (6 bases). The V gene's germline CDR1 is SGHTA and CDR2 FQGTGA. Trimming took off 5 bases at V and 2 bases at J, with 13 bases between the two ends. This CDR3 is built from 14 residues. The CDR3 sequence is CASSPWDKPYEQYF. DNA of the CDR3: TGTGCCAGCAGCCCCTGGGACAAGCCCTACGAGCAGTACTTC.